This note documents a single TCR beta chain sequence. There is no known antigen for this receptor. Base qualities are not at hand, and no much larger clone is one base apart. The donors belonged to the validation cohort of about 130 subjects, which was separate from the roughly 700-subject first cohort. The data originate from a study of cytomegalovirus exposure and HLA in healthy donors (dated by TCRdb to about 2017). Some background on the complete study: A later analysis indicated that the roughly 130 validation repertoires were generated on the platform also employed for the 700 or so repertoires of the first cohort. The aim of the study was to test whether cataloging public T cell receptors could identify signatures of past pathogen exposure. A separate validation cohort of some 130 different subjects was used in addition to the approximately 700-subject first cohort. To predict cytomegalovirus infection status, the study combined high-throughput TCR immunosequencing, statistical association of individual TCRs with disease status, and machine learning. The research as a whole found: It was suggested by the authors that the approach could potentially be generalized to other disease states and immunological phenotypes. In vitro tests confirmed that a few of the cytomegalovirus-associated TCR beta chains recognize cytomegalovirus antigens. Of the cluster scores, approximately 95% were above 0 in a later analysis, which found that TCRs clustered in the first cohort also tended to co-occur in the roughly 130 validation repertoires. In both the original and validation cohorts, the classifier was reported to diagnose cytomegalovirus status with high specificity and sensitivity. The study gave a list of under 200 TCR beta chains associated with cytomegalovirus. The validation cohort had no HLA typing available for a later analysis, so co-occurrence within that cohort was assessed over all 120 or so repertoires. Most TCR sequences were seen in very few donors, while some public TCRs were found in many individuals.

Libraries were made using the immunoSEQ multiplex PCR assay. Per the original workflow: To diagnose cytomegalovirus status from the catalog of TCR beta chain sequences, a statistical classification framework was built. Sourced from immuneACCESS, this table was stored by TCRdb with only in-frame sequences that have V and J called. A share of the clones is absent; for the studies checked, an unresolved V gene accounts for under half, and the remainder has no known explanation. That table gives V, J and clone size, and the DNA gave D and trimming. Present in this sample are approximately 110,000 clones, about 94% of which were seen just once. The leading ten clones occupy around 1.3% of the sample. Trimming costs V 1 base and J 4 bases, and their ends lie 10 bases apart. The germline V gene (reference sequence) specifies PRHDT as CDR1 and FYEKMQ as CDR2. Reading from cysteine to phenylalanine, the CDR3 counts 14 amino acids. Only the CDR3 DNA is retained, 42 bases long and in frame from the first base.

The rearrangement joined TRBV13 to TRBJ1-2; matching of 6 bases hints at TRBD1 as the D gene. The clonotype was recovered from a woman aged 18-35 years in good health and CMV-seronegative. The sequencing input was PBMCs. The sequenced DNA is TGTGCCAGCAGCTTAGAGCAGGGGCTCTATGGCTACACCTTC. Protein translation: CASSLEQGLYGYTF.